The rows below give T cell receptor beta chains drawn from one sample of a study of metastatic and nonmetastatic thyroid tumors. TCRdb re-called clones via MiXCR from the PCR reads. Of tens of thousands of clones in the sample, about 16% were seen once. The source material was blood. These receptors all come from a male donor with papillary thyroid cancer or a benign thyroid nodule (not recorded which). Some clones in this sample may be carry-over from other donors' samples. Each CDR3 is given without its conserved first and last residue. Fields, in order: clone size, V gene, CDR3 protein. Not all rows give a size; the values are once, few, many and, for expanded clones, a class.

many,TRBV7-3,ASSFTGTDTGELF
NA,TRBV5-5,ASSRPGARQTQY
many,TRBV6-1,ASSGLAGGQETQY
few,TRBV12-3/TRBV12-4,ASSSQRVGLVETQY
many,TRBV7-8,ASSRRSQGTDTQY
many,TRBV2,ASSEALGSEAF
many,TRBV19,ASSMVADSYT
many,TRBV28,ASSLRNAYEQY
many,TRBV7-9,ASSLDTGRGQPQH
many,TRBV24-1,ATSDPDTTVDTQY
many,TRBV20-1,SAIPGGRDTDTQY
few,TRBV19,ASSIGDYYEQY
many,TRBV3-1,ASSLGDWSGGTQY
many,TRBV12-3/TRBV12-4,ASSLNIAYTDTQY
many,TRBV10-3,ASSGGPTYNEQF
many,TRBV7-3,ASSSVGGFTDTQY
NA,TRBV6-1,ASSKAGAGGYEQY
many,TRBV7-9,ASSSVSTGNTIY
many,TRBV7-9,ASSAPGQFNEKLF
many,TRBV10-3,ASGTSGNTIY
many,TRBV30,AWSPSNNQPQH
NA,TRBV2,ASNDRQRNSPLH
many,TRBV18,ASSPLFVHGYT
many,TRBV18,ASSPGQGPQNEQF
many,TRBV6-1,ASRGGQGGIGELF
many,TRBV15,ATSERTGGGQPQH
many,TRBV24-1,ATSDGQGIYDTQY
once,TRBV20-1,SAAWGQWAEEQY
few,TRBV12-3/TRBV12-4,ASIRGGGELF
few,TRBV4-3,ASSQEGGEGTQY
NA,TRBV3-1,ASSRSTGQGGETQY
many,TRBV12-3/TRBV12-4,ASIEGTSGNTIY
NA,TRBV6-1,ASRPTVGRGYT
many,TRBV24-1,ATSDLGSVQPQH
many,TRBV7-2,ASSLVGGELF
many,TRBV6-1,ASRAGGTLYNEQF
NA,TRBV12-3/TRBV12-4,ASSEQGTGGLGERF
many,TRBV9,ASSVGGSSTYNEQF
many,TRBV7-9,ASSLGLATYNEQF
many,TRBV12-3/TRBV12-4,ASSYGPGQGDTEAF
NA,TRBV24-1,ATSASNIWKLF
many,TRBV19,ASRAAGTGGQQPQH
many,TRBV28,ASSEAGTSYEQY
many,TRBV5-1,ASSPPASMIVHDRPNEQY
many,TRBV4-1,ASSQVTFETGVNNEQF
many,TRBV10-3,AISEATNTDTQY
many,TRBV6-2/TRBV6-3,ASRLAWQNEQF
many,TRBV28,ASSRTGGRTGELF
many,TRBV13,ASSPRDRPYEQY
many,TRBV6-1,ASSEAVGGPFQETQY